The 2 T cell receptor beta chains below were found in one sample sequenced in a study of CD8+ T cells in alopecia areata. Peripheral blood samples and lesional scalp punch biopsies were obtained from alopecia areata patients. RNA extraction and reverse transcription yielded cDNA as sequencing template. This table comes from immunoSEQ multiplex PCR, and its TCRdb copy is limited to in-frame clones, with some not included. The sample carries some 14,000 clones, under 60% recorded once. The sample here was skin, taken at week 0. The receptors shown here come from a human donor with alopecia areata.

The chain combines TRBV7-6 with TRBJ1-1, with D maybe TRBD1 (5 bases). There are 14 residues in the CDR3. CDR1 and CDR2 (germline): SGHVS, FNYEAQ. The V end was cut by 3 bases, the J end by 4 bases, with 12 bases between. The CDR3 bases are TGTGCCAGCAGCTTTTGGGTGAGGGGCACTGAAGCTTTCTTT. Translating it yields CASSFWVRGTEAFF.

The V and J genes are TRBV4-1 and TRBJ2-7, with 9 bases identical to TRBD1. The CDR3 contains 14 residues. The germline CDR1 and CDR2 sequences are MGHRA and YSYEKL. Trimming took 0 bases from V and 6 from J; bases not matched to a gene: 3. The CDR3 sequence is CASSQDWTGAEQYF. Written as DNA, the CDR3 is TGCGCCAGCAGCCAAGACTGGACAGGGGCCGAGCAGTACTTC.